One sample yielded the 30 T cell receptor beta chains listed below, sequenced in a study of T cell responses to AZD1222 COVID-19 vaccine. Clones were sequenced by immunoSEQ multiplex PCR, and TCRdb holds only the in-frame ones, with some missing. Of approximately 89,000 clones listed, just over 85% are singletons. The material sequenced was peripheral blood, taken 28 days after the second AZD1222 dose. The source is an adult who received the AZD1222 COVID-19 vaccine.

This clone is a singleton in its sample. The chain employs TRBV2 and TRBJ2-1; D is unclear. There are 12 residues in the CDR3. The germline V gene encodes CDR1 SNHLY and CDR2 FYNNEI. V shed 7 bases and J shed 8 bases, with 12 bases lying between them. CDR3 coding DNA: TGTGCCAGCATCGAAGGTAGGGATGAGCAGTTCTTC. Protein sequence: CASIEGRDEQFF. The full variable domain, with the rest looked up from reference TRBV2 and TRBJ2-1, is EPEVTQTPSHQVTQMGQEVILRCVPISNHLYFYWYRQILGQKVEFLVSFYNNEISEKSEIFDDQFSVERPDGSNFTLKIRSTKLEDSAMYFCASIEGRDEQFFGPGTRLTVL.

This rearrangement joins TRBV7-8 to TRBJ2-3, with D possibly being TRBD2 (7 bases). V shed 0 bases and J shed 4 bases, with 11 bases lying between them. Looked up from germline, CDR1 is SGHVS and CDR2 is FQNEAQ. The CDR3 has 15 amino acids. CDR3 DNA sequence: TGTGCCAGCAGCTTAGCCGGGGGGCCGTCAGATACGCAGTATTTT. It yields the protein CASSLAGGPSDTQYF.

The chain uses TRBV30 and TRBJ1-5; tentative D call: TRBD1 (5 bases). The germline CDR1 and CDR2 sequences are GTSNPN and SVGIG (reference sequence). The V and J ends lost 5 bases and 4 bases respectively, with 15 bases between them. The CDR3 spans 14 residues. The CDR3 spells CAWGGPGRNQPQHF. In DNA form, the CDR3 reads TGTGCCTGGGGTGGGCCAGGGAGAAATCAGCCCCAGCATTTT.

The V gene is TRBV7-2, the J gene TRBJ2-1, with 12 bases lining up with TRBD2. This CDR3 is 11 amino acids long. Germline V CDR1 and CDR2: SGHTA, FQGNSA. The V gene end was trimmed by 3 bases and the J gene end by 15 bases; junction bases not matched to a gene: 0. The CDR3 DNA follows: TGTGCCAGCAGCTTGGGACTAGCGGGGTTCTTC. Translated, it gives CASSLGLAGFF.

This clone came up once. The chain couples TRBV9 to TRBJ2-5; possible D gene TRBD2, 5 bases. The CDR3 loop spans 14 amino acids. The germline V gene encodes CDR1 SGDLS and CDR2 YYNGEE. The ends were cut back, 5 bases at V and 4 bases at J, with 15 bases in the middle. DNA of the CDR3: TGTGCCAGCAGTCCCGATATCGGGATAGAGACCCAGTACTTC. It translates to CASSPDIGIETQYF.

The chain couples TRBV9 to TRBJ2-2; 8 positions agree with TRBD1. Trimming cost V 3 bases and J 4 bases; bases outside gene matches: 5. The germline V gene has CDR1 SGDLS and CDR2 YYNGEE. This CDR3 is built from 15 residues. The CDR3 nucleotides are TGTGCCAGCAGCGCCGGGACAGGCGGCACCGGGGAGCTGTTTTTT. Its translation is CASSAGTGGTGELFF.

A single count supports this clone. An end of the junction does not agree with germline; a read error may underlie this. The chain links TRBV5-1 to TRBJ2-4, with TRBD2 identical over 11 bases. Germline V lookup: CDR1 SGHRS, CDR2 YFSETQ. The CDR3 length is 14 residues. The CDR3 DNA sequence: TGCGCCAGCAGCTCCACTAGCGGGAGTTCCACGTCGAACTTC. Translating it yields CASSSTSGSSTSNF.

The J gene is TRBJ2-2, the V gene TRBV25-1, with 7 bases lining up with TRBD2. This CDR3 spans 14 amino acids. Germline V gene lookup returns CDR1 MGHDK and CDR2 SYGVNS. Germline trimming cut 6 bases from V and 6 bases from J; bases unmatched to any gene: 7. CDR3 DNA: TGTGCCAGCAGGACCGAGGGAGGGGCCGGGGAGCTGTTTTTT. Protein: CASRTEGGAGELFF.

The chain has TRBV5-1 and TRBJ1-3; possible D gene TRBD1, 5 bases. This CDR3 has 15 amino acids. Trimming cost V 4 bases and J 1 base, with 12 bases left between them. Germline CDR1 SGHRS, CDR2 YFSETQ. The CDR3 here is CASSSSGGSGNTIYF. In nucleotides, the CDR3 is TGCGCCAGCAGCAGCTCTGGGGGGTCTGGAAACACCATATATTTT.

The V gene is TRBV15, the J gene TRBJ2-3; perhaps TRBD2 as D (6 bases). Deletions cut 5 bases from V and 1 base from J, with 13 bases between. Germline V gene lookup returns CDR1 LNHNV and CDR2 YYDKDF (reference sequence). This CDR3 region has 15 residues. CDR3 nucleotide sequence: TGTGCCACCAGCGGGGAGGCTGTCGGCACAGATACGCAGTATTTT. This gives the protein CATSGEAVGTDTQYF.

The V call is TRBV19, the J call TRBJ1-1; no definite D call. The CDR3 contains 16 residues. CDR1 and CDR2 (germline): LNHDA, SQIVND (reference sequence). Trimming removed 3 bases at V and 1 base at J, with 15 bases between. This CDR3 reads CASSIGFGQANTEAFF. The CDR3 bases are TGTGCCAGTAGTATCGGATTCGGGCAGGCGAACACTGAAGCTTTCTTT. The full variable domain, rest sourced from reference TRBV19 and TRBJ1-1, is DGGITQSPKYLFRKEGQNVTLSCEQNLNHDAMYWYRQDPGQGLRLIYYSQIVNDFQKGDIAEGYSVSREKKESFPLTVTSAQKNPTAFYLCASSIGFGQANTEAFFGQGTRLTVV.

The chain combines TRBV24-1 with TRBJ1-2; 8 nucleotides align to TRBD1. The germline CDR1 and CDR2 sequences are KGHDR and SFDVKD. The V segment lost 5 bases and the J segment 3 bases; nucleotides outside the gene matches: 7. This CDR3 has 15 residues. CDR3 sequence: CATSAHRGDDYGYTF. In nucleotides, the CDR3 is TGTGCCACCAGTGCCCACAGGGGGGATGACTATGGCTACACCTTC.

CDR3 nucleotides: TGTGCCAGCCCGGGACAGGGGGCCTCCTACGAGCAGTACTTC. Its translation: CASPGQGASYEQYF. This sequence joins TRBV2 and TRBJ2-7; 12 bases map to TRBD1. Per the germline V gene, CDR1 is SNHLY and CDR2 is FYNNEI. V shed 8 bases, J shed 0 bases, and the junction held 2 bases outside the gene matches. The CDR3 covers 14 residues.

The chain carries TRBV20-1 and TRBJ1-6, with D unclear. The CDR3 consists of 10 residues. CDR1 and CDR2 from the germline V gene are DFQATT and SNEGSKA (reference sequence). V was pared by 5 bases and J by 16 bases, with 12 bases between. As DNA, the CDR3 is TGCAGTGCTGAGAAGAACCCTCTCCACTTT. Its protein is CSAEKNPLHF.

The V gene is TRBV5-4, the J gene TRBJ1-2, with D perhaps matching TRBD1 (6 bases). The CDR3 has 13 amino acids. Trimming cost V 6 bases and J 2 bases, with 11 bases left between them. Germline V lookup: CDR1 SGHNT, CDR2 YYREEE (reference sequence). CDR3 sequence reads: CASTGGANYGYTF. In DNA form, the CDR3 reads TGTGCCAGCACCGGGGGCGCCAACTATGGCTACACCTTC.

This clone occurred a few times. This rearrangement joins TRBV7-2 to TRBJ2-1, with D maybe TRBD2 (6 bases). The CDR3 is made up of 15 amino acids. The V gene's germline CDR1 is SGHTA and CDR2 FQGNSA. With 5 bases removed from V and 0 bases from J, the gap between germline ends came to 11 bases. This CDR3 is CASSQSGHSYNEQFF. The CDR3 region has the DNA TGTGCCAGCAGCCAGAGCGGGCACTCCTACAATGAGCAGTTCTTC.

The chain joins TRBV28 to TRBJ2-7; possibly TRBD1 for D (6 bases). Trimming shortened V by 1 base and J by 5 bases, and 18 bases separated the two germline ends. The CDR3 runs 16 residues. Germline V gives CDR1 MDHEN, CDR2 SYDVKM. The CDR3 coding sequence is TGTGCCAGCAGTTTATCCAGGGGTAGTCGGGTGAACGAGCAGTACTTC. The encoded protein is CASSLSRGSRVNEQYF. The full variable domain, rest sourced from reference TRBV28 and TRBJ2-7, is DVKVTQSSRYLVKRTGEKVFLECVQDMDHENMFWYRQDPGLGLRLIYFSYDVKMKEKGDIPEGYSVSREKKERFSLILESASTNQTSMYLCASSLSRGSRVNEQYFGPGTRLTVT.

The chain is built from TRBV28 and TRBJ1-1, with D maybe TRBD1 (6 bases). Germline V CDR1 and CDR2: MDHEN, SYDVKM. The V end lost 6 bases, the J end lost 2 bases, and 10 bases lay between the germline ends. This CDR3 is built from 13 residues. CDR3: CASRPGQNTEAFF. The CDR3 DNA sequence: TGTGCCAGCAGACCGGGACAAAACACTGAAGCTTTCTTT. The whole variable domain, filled in from reference TRBV28 and TRBJ1-1, reads DVKVTQSSRYLVKRTGEKVFLECVQDMDHENMFWYRQDPGLGLRLIYFSYDVKMKEKGDIPEGYSVSREKKERFSLILESASTNQTSMYLCASRPGQNTEAFFGQGTRLTVV.

V gene TRBV6-5 combines with J gene TRBJ1-1; D is uncertain. The CDR3 is 14 residues long. V was clipped by 8 bases and J by 3 bases, with 16 bases between them. Per germline, CDR1 MNHEY and CDR2 SVGAGI. DNA for the CDR3: TGTGCCAGCGCCCGGGGAGGGTCGTACACTGAAGCTTTCTTT. It is translated as CASARGGSYTEAFF.

The rearrangement links TRBV27 to TRBJ2-7; no clear D. The germline CDR1 and CDR2 sequences are MNHEY and SMNVEV (reference sequence). This CDR3 region has 13 residues. The V and J ends lost 7 bases and 3 bases respectively, with 13 bases between them. DNA of the CDR3: TGTGCCAGCACCTCGGGCGCGTACTACGAGCAGTACTTC. It codes for CASTSGAYYEQYF.

The genes are TRBV7-9 and TRBJ1-5, with no clear D. Trimming took 6 bases from V and 1 from J, leaving 10 bases between them. Looked up from germline, CDR1 is SEHNR and CDR2 is FQNEAQ (reference sequence). The CDR3 has 14 amino acids. CDR3: CASSITGSNQPQHF. The CDR3 DNA reads TGTGCCAGCAGTATCACGGGAAGCAATCAGCCCCAGCATTTT. Combining the CDR3 with reference TRBV7-9 and TRBJ1-5 gives the whole variable domain DTGVSQNPRHKITKRGQNVTFRCDPISEHNRLYWYRQTLGQGPEFLTYFQNEAQLEKSRLLSDRFSAERPKGSFSTLEIQRTEQGDSAMYLCASSITGSNQPQHFGDGTRLSIL.

The J gene is TRBJ2-7, the V gene TRBV27; D possibly corresponds to TRBD2 (6 bases). Between the trimmed V and J ends, which lost 2 bases and 4 bases, there was a span of 12 bases. The CDR3 consists of 14 residues. Germline V gene sequence: CDR1 MNHEY, CDR2 SMNVEV (reference sequence). The CDR3 is CASSLGGTGYEQYF. CDR3 coding DNA: TGTGCCAGCAGTTTAGGGGGGACGGGATACGAGCAGTACTTC.

The chain uses TRBV11-1 and TRBJ2-1, with no clear D. The CDR3 covers 13 residues. The germline V gene has CDR1 SGHAT and CDR2 FQDESV (reference sequence). Deletions cut 1 base from V and 4 bases from J, with 5 bases between. This chain's CDR3 is CASSLGQYNEQFF. The CDR3 region has the DNA TGTGCCAGCAGCTTAGGGCAGTACAATGAGCAGTTCTTC.

The CDR3 coding sequence is TGCGCCAGCAGCTCCCCCAATCCGGGCACAGATACGCAGTATTTT. This encodes CASSSPNPGTDTQYF. The chain joins TRBV5-1 to TRBJ2-3; D not certain. The V end was cut by 3 bases, the J end by 1 base, with 12 bases between. The CDR3 runs 15 residues. Germline CDR1 reads SGHRS; CDR2 reads YFSETQ.

The CDR3 loop reads CASSTTRSTDTQYF. Here the CDR3 DNA reads TGTGCCAGCAGTACTACTAGAAGCACAGATACGCAGTATTTT. The rearrangement joins TRBV2 to TRBJ2-3; TRBD2 is a possible D gene (5 bases). The germline V gene encodes CDR1 SNHLY and CDR2 FYNNEI. Deletions cut 5 bases from V and 0 bases from J, with 9 bases between. The CDR3 loop spans 14 amino acids.

The CDR3: CASSQEAGVYNEQFF. The CDR3 DNA sequence: TGTGCCAGCAGCCAAGAGGCGGGAGTCTACAATGAGCAGTTCTTC. This sequence joins TRBV4-2 and TRBJ2-1, with 7 bases fitting TRBD2. The germline gives CDR1 LGHNA, CDR2 YNFKEQ. CDR3 length: 15 residues. The V segment lost 0 bases and the J segment 3 bases; nucleotides outside the gene matches: 2.

CDR3 amino acids: CSASNSGRGGELFF. The CDR3 DNA reads as TGCAGTGCTAGTAACTCAGGGCGCGGCGGGGAGCTGTTTTTT. The gene calls are TRBV20-1 and TRBJ2-2; D is perhaps TRBD1 (5 bases). The CDR3 runs 14 residues. The ends were cut back, 3 bases at V and 7 bases at J, with 15 bases in the middle. CDR1 and CDR2 (germline): DFQATT, SNEGSKA (reference sequence).

The chain has TRBV28 and TRBJ2-5, with D perhaps matching TRBD2 (6 bases). CDR1 is MDHEN, CDR2 SYDVKM, per germline. V lost 8 bases and J 3 bases, leaving 10 bases between the germline ends. This CDR3 has 12 residues. As DNA, the CDR3 is TGTGCCAGCGGGGACTCCAAAGAGACCCAGTACTTC. Its translation is CASGDSKETQYF.

This rearrangement joins TRBV4-1 to TRBJ2-2, with 7 bases fitting TRBD1. The length of the CDR3 is 16 residues. Germline V gene data show CDR1 as MGHRA and CDR2 as YSYEKL. J was trimmed by 4 bases and V by 0 bases; bases with no gene match: 5. The CDR3 region is CASSQDRGFGTGELFF. Here the CDR3 DNA reads TGCGCCAGCAGCCAAGACAGGGGGTTTGGCACCGGGGAGCTGTTTTTT.

This clone was seen only a few times. CDR3 sequence reads: CASSLVAGQGSGNTIYF. CDR3 sequence (DNA): TGCGCCAGCAGCCTAGTCGCGGGACAGGGATCCGGAAACACCATATATTTT. V usage is TRBV5-1 and J usage is TRBJ1-3; 9 positions agree with TRBD1. CDR1 and CDR2 (germline): SGHRS, YFSETQ. This CDR3 contains 17 residues. The V gene end was trimmed by 4 bases and the J gene end by 4 bases; junction bases not matched to a gene: 12.